These T cell receptor beta chains were read from a single sample in a study of CD8 T cells in Susac syndrome. MiXCR was run by TCRdb on the immunoSEQ multiplex PCR reads, yielding one entry per CDR3 protein. The repertoire holds approximately 110,000 distinct CDR3 sequences, with approximately 93% as singletons. Sequencing was done on a sample of CD8+ T cells from PBMCs. All receptors come from a human donor with multiple sclerosis. Each CDR3 is given without its conserved first and last residue. The D gene is left open where the match is weak. Some rows have no size entry. The others give once, few or many, or a class for an expanded clone.

d_call: -
j_call: TRBJ2-6
v_call: TRBV15
clone_size: -
cdr3_aa: ATSRWGRADLAGANVLT

d_call: -
j_call: TRBJ1-5
v_call: TRBV20-1
clone_size: -
cdr3_aa: SASLLRQAFDQPQH

d_call: TRBD2
j_call: TRBJ2-2
v_call: TRBV27
clone_size: -
cdr3_aa: ASSLSAGGPGELF

d_call: TRBD1
j_call: TRBJ2-5
v_call: TRBV7-6
clone_size: -
cdr3_aa: ASSSTGGWETQY

d_call: TRBD1
j_call: TRBJ2-5
v_call: TRBV2
clone_size: -
cdr3_aa: ALYVSTGPPEETQY

d_call: -
j_call: TRBJ2-3
v_call: TRBV11-2
clone_size: -
cdr3_aa: ASSPKPQTTSTDTQY

d_call: -
j_call: TRBJ2-7
v_call: TRBV2
clone_size: -
cdr3_aa: AIKGRTLNEQY

d_call: TRBD2
j_call: TRBJ2-7
v_call: TRBV20-1
clone_size: -
cdr3_aa: SASGGFYEQY

d_call: TRBD1
j_call: TRBJ2-1
v_call: TRBV5-8
clone_size: -
cdr3_aa: ANSVGTGRGNEQF

d_call: TRBD1
j_call: TRBJ2-2
v_call: TRBV24-1
clone_size: -
cdr3_aa: ATSDFIGDSGTGELF

d_call: -
j_call: TRBJ2-2
v_call: TRBV7-9
clone_size: once
cdr3_aa: ASRQEAGELF

d_call: TRBD1
j_call: TRBJ1-2
v_call: TRBV29-1
clone_size: -
cdr3_aa: SVEDYGTGLYGYT

d_call: -
j_call: TRBJ2-3
v_call: TRBV19
clone_size: -
cdr3_aa: ASGTGAGMEGDTQY

d_call: -
j_call: TRBJ1-2
v_call: TRBV7-2
clone_size: -
cdr3_aa: ASSARGQGGYT

d_call: -
j_call: TRBJ2-3
v_call: TRBV7-6
clone_size: -
cdr3_aa: ASSSLLGAQY

d_call: TRBD1
j_call: TRBJ2-5
v_call: TRBV12-3/TRBV12-4
clone_size: -
cdr3_aa: ASSARDREETQY

d_call: -
j_call: TRBJ1-5
v_call: TRBV5-1
clone_size: -
cdr3_aa: ATHAAIISNQPQH

d_call: -
j_call: TRBJ1-1
v_call: TRBV10-3
clone_size: -
cdr3_aa: AISEEDVDDPLNPTEAF

d_call: -
j_call: TRBJ2-2
v_call: TRBV6-6
clone_size: -
cdr3_aa: ASSYAPNTGELF

d_call: TRBD1
j_call: TRBJ1-2
v_call: TRBV19
clone_size: -
cdr3_aa: ASTETGAGGYT

d_call: TRBD2
j_call: TRBJ2-3
v_call: TRBV15
clone_size: -
cdr3_aa: ATSRPGTSGGLNTQY

d_call: -
j_call: TRBJ2-1
v_call: TRBV12-3/TRBV12-4
clone_size: once
cdr3_aa: ASSLFLPEGNEQF

d_call: -
j_call: TRBJ1-5
v_call: TRBV19
clone_size: -
cdr3_aa: ATGDSYSNQPQH

d_call: TRBD2
j_call: TRBJ2-7
v_call: TRBV15
clone_size: once
cdr3_aa: ATSGRTSGGLAYEQY

d_call: -
j_call: TRBJ1-1
v_call: TRBV19
clone_size: -
cdr3_aa: ASSIQGRGEAF

d_call: TRBD1
j_call: TRBJ2-7
v_call: TRBV14
clone_size: -
cdr3_aa: ASSQGSRDSLYEQY

d_call: -
j_call: TRBJ1-3
v_call: TRBV6-5
clone_size: -
cdr3_aa: ASSYLGTVSGNTIY

d_call: -
j_call: TRBJ2-1
v_call: TRBV9
clone_size: -
cdr3_aa: ASSVGGLAGRYNEQF

d_call: -
j_call: TRBJ2-1
v_call: TRBV24-1
clone_size: -
cdr3_aa: ATSDLLGEQF

d_call: TRBD2
j_call: TRBJ2-1
v_call: TRBV7-9
clone_size: few
cdr3_aa: ASSLRLAEGSEQF

d_call: -
j_call: TRBJ1-2
v_call: TRBV7-8
clone_size: -
cdr3_aa: ASTPPAAMRGYT

d_call: -
j_call: TRBJ2-1
v_call: TRBV7-2
clone_size: -
cdr3_aa: ASSSARYNEQF

d_call: TRBD1
j_call: TRBJ1-2
v_call: TRBV29-1
clone_size: -
cdr3_aa: SAAGGGGGGYT

d_call: -
j_call: TRBJ2-1
v_call: TRBV9
clone_size: -
cdr3_aa: ASSVDAIGYNEQF

d_call: TRBD1
j_call: TRBJ1-1
v_call: TRBV19
clone_size: once
cdr3_aa: ASKPGQGPRWTEAF

d_call: TRBD1
j_call: TRBJ2-1
v_call: TRBV30
clone_size: -
cdr3_aa: AWGTGYNEQF

d_call: TRBD1
j_call: TRBJ1-5
v_call: TRBV27
clone_size: -
cdr3_aa: ASSRGGYQPQH

d_call: -
j_call: TRBJ1-6
v_call: TRBV5-6
clone_size: -
cdr3_aa: ASSGTGLNSPLH

d_call: -
j_call: TRBJ1-5
v_call: TRBV19
clone_size: -
cdr3_aa: ASSPRGGGNQPQH

d_call: -
j_call: TRBJ1-5
v_call: TRBV20-1
clone_size: -
cdr3_aa: SARTIGDQPQH